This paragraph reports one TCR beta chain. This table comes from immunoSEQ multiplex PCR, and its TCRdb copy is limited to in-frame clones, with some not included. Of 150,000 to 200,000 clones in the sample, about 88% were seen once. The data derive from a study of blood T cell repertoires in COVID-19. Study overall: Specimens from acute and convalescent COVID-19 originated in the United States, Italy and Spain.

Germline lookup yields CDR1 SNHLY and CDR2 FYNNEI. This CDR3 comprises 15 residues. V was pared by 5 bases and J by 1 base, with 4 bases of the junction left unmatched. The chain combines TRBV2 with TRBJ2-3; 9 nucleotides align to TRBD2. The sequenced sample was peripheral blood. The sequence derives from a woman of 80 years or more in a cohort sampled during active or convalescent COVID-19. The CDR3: CASSQWTSGTDTQYF. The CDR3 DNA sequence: TGTGCCAGCAGTCAATGGACTAGCGGCACAGATACGCAGTATTTT.